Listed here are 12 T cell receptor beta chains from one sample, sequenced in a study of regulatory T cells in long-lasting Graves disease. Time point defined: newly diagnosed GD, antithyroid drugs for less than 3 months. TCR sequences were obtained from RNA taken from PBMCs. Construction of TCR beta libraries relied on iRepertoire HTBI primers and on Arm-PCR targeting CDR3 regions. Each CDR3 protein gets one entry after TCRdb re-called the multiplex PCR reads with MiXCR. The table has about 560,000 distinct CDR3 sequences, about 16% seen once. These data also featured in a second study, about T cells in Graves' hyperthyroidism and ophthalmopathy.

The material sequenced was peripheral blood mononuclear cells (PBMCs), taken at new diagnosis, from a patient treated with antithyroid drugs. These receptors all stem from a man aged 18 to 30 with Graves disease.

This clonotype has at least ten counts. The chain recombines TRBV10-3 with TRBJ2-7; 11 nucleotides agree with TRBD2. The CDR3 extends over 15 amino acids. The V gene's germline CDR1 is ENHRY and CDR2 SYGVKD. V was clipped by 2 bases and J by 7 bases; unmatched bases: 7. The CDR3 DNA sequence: TGTGCCATCAGTGAGACTAGCGGGAGTAGTTGGGAGCAGTACTTC. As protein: CAISETSGSSWEQYF.

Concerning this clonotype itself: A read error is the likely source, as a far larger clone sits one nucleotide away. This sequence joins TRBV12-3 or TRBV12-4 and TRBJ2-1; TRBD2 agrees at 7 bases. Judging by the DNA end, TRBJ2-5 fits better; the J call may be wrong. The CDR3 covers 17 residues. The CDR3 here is CASSGGKSGNSQETQYF. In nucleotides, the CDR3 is TGTGCCAGCAGTGGGGGGAAAAGCGGGAACTCCCAAGAGACCCAGTACTTC.

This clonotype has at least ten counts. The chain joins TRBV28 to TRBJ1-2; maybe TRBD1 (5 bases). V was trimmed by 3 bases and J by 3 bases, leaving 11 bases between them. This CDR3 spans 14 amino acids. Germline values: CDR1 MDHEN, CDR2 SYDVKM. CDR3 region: CASSLQGNYYGYTF. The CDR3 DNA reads TGTGCCAGCAGTTTGCAGGGTAATTACTATGGCTACACCTTC.

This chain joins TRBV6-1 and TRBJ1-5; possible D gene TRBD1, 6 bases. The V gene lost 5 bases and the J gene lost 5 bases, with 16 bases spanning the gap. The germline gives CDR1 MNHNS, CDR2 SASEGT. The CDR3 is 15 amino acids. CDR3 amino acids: CASSPTGNPYQPQHF. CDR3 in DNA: TGTGCCAGCAGTCCCACAGGGAACCCTTATCAGCCCCAGCATTTT.

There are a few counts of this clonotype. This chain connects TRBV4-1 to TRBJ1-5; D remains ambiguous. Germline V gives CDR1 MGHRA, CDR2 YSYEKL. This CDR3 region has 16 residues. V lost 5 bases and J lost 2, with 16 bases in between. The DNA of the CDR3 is TGCGCCAGCAGCGTAGGCCGGGCCCGGGGCAATCAGCCCCAGCATTTT. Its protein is CASSVGRARGNQPQHF.

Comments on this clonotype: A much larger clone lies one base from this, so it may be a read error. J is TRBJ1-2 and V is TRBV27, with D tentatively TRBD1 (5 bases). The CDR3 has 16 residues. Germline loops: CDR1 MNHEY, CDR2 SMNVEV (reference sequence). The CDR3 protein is CAGSLTGGGANYGYTF. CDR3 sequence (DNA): TGTGCCGGCAGTTTAACCGGTGGGGGAGCTAACTATGGCTACACCTTC.

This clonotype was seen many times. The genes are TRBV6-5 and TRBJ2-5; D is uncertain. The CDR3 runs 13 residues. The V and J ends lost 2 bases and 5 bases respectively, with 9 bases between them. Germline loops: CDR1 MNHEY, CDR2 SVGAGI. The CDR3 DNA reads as TGTGCCAGCAGTTACCTTAAAGTGGAGACCCAGTACTTC. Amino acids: CASSYLKVETQYF.

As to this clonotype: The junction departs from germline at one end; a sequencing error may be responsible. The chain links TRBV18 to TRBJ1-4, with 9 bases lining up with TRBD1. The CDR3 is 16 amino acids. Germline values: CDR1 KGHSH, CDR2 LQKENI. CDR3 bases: TGTGCCAGCTCACCGTGGGACAGGGCTTTTAATGAAGAACTGTTTTTT. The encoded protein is CASSPWDRAFNEELFF.

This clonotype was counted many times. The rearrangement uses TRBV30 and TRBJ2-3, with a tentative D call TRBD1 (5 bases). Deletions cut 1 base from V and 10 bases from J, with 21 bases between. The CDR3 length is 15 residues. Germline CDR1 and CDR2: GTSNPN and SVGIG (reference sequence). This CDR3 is CAWSDPSFDSSSQYF. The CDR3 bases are TGTGCCTGGAGTGACCCATCGTTCGACAGTTCTTCGCAGTATTTT.

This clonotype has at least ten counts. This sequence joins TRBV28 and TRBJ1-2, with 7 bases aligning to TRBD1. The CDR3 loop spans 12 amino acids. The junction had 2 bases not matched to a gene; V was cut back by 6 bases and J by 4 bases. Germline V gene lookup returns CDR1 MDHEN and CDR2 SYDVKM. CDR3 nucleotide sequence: TGTGCCAGCAGGACAGGGTCCTATGGCTACACCTTC. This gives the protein CASRTGSYGYTF.

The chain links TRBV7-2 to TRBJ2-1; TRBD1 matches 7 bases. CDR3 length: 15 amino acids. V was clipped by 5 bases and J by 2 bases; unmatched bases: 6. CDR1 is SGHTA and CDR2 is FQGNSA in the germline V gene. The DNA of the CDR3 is TGTGCCAGCAGCCACTCCGGGACAGCCTACAATGAGCAGTTCTTC. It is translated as CASSHSGTAYNEQFF.

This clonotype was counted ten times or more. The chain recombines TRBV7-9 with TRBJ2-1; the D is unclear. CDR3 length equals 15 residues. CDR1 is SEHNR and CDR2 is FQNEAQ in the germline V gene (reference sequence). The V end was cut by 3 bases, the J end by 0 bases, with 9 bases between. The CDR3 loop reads CASSLTTSSYNEQFF. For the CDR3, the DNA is TGTGCCAGCAGCTTGACCACCAGCTCCTACAATGAGCAGTTCTTC.